These 7 T cell receptor beta chains came from one sample sequenced in a study of T cell repertoires in cytomegalovirus infection (dated by TCRdb to the late 2010s). For these receptors, no antigen is known. Sequencing used an Illumina HiSeq 1500. The public reads were quality trimmed at Q25 with fastp and then assembled into clones with MiXCR by TCRdb, keeping productive beta chains. Each CDR3 protein appears once, grouped with its most common genes and DNA. Here the sample has some 940,000 distinct CDR3 sequences; around 31% occur a single time. Of the sample, around an eighth is held by the ten largest clones. The treatment or condition label corresponds to: in vitro stimulation with specific CMV peptide epitopes to enrich CMV-specific T cells. The sample here was cultured CD8+ T cells from PBMCs, taken from culture after CMV antigen stimulation. These TCRs come from a human donor in good health (CMV status not recorded). Some clones in this sample may be carry-over from other donors' samples.

This sequence joins TRBV6-1 and TRBJ2-7; D may correspond to TRBD1 or TRBD2 (5 bases each). CDR3 length: 13 residues. From germline, CDR1 is MNHNS and CDR2 SASEGT. The ends were cut back, 5 bases at V and 5 bases at J, with 13 bases in the middle. The CDR3 DNA is TGTGCCAGCAGTTCCGGGGCTTCGAACGAGCAGTACGTC. Translating gives CASSSGASNEQYV.

The V and J genes are TRBV28 and TRBJ2-7, with D uncertain. This CDR3 has 13 amino acids. The germline gives CDR1 MDHEN, CDR2 SYDVKM. Between the trimmed V and J ends, which lost 7 bases and 6 bases, there was a span of 16 bases. The CDR3 nucleotides are TGTGCCAGCAATGCTCACCGAACGTCCGAGCAGTACGTC. It translates to CASNAHRTSEQYV.

The J gene is TRBJ2-2, the V gene TRBV12-3 or TRBV12-4; either TRBD1 or TRBD2 may supply D (5 bases each). V was trimmed by 3 bases and J by 5 bases, leaving 16 bases between them. The CDR3 has 16 residues. CDR3 in amino acids: CASSFSVAKGTGELFF. CDR3 DNA sequence: TGTGCCAGCAGTTTTAGCGTAGCCAAGGGGACCGGGGAGCTGTTTTTT.

The rearrangement uses TRBV27 and TRBJ2-1; tentatively, D is TRBD1 (6 bases). With 7 bases removed from V and 1 base from J, the gap between germline ends came to 17 bases. The CDR3 covers 16 residues. CDR1 MNHEY and CDR2 SMNVEV come from the germline V gene (reference sequence). The CDR3 DNA reads TGTGCCAGCACTCCGACGGCAGGGGCTTCCTACAATGAGCAGTTCTTC. This codes for CASTPTAGASYNEQFF.

The count of this clonotype is one. The limits of the CDR3 on the DNA are not certain, so only TCRdb's listed CDR3 is given. The rearrangement links TRBV12-3 or TRBV12-4 to TRBJ1-5; the table names TRBD1, a call not compared with the DNA. The length of the CDR3 is 15 amino acids, counting both ends. CDR3 residues: CASSFGAGDNQPQHF.

This clonotype was counted a few times. The rearrangement uses TRBV7-2 and TRBJ2-7; D not certain. The V and J ends lost 5 bases and 4 bases respectively, with 9 bases between them. Germline V gives CDR1 SGHTA, CDR2 FQGNSA. The CDR3 contains 12 residues. The CDR3 loop reads CASSRPSYEQYF. The CDR3 bases are TGTGCCAGCAGCCGCCCCTCATACGAGCAGTACTTC.

The chain is built from TRBV7-8 and TRBJ2-7, with 8 bases aligning to TRBD1. The V gene end was trimmed by 4 bases and the J gene end by 3 bases; junction bases not matched to a gene: 5. Germline CDR1 reads SGHVS; CDR2 reads FQNEAQ. The CDR3 extends over 14 amino acids. CDR3 DNA: TGTGCCAGCAGCTACCGGACAGGGTACTACGAGCAGTACGTC. Translating gives CASSYRTGYYEQYV.